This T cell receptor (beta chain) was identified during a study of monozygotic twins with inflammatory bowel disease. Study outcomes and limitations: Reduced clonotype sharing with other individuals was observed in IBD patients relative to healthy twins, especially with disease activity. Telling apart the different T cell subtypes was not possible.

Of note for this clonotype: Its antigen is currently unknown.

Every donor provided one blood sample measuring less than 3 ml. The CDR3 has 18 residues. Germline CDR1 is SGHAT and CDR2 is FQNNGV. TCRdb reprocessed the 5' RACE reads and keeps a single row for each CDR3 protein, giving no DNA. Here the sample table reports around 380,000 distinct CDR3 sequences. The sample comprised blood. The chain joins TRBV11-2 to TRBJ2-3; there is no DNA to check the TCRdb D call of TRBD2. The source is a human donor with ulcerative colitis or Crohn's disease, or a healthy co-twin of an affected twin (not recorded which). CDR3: CASSVGEGTLIPPDTQYF.